The present T cell receptor beta chain was sequenced within a study of blood T cells in healthy people across ages (dated by TCRdb to the mid-2010s). About the investigation overall: In model experiments, template switching captured roughly one uniquely barcoded TCR beta cDNA molecule for every two T cells. Using deep sequencing normalized with unique cDNA molecular identifiers, the study measured how TCR beta repertoire diversity changes with age. Four age groups were formed from the donors: young (average roughly 15 years), middle-aged (around 39), aged (over 55) and long-lived (around 82). To avoid experimental bias, donors of different ages were spread randomly across the sequencing lanes. For two donors (one aged 18 to 30 and one aged 80 or older), the study analyzed two additional independent replicas of 1 million unique cDNA reads from the same blood draw. Study-wide conclusions, independent of this receptor: Conclusive comparison of naive and antigen-experienced compartments was prevented by the profiling of bulk unsorted PBMCs. Donor CMV infection status was unknown, potentially confounding age-related changes in expanded clonotypes. As age increased, observed TCR beta diversity per million T cells dropped in a roughly linear way, and a significant reduction was already evident by age 40. Compared with the aged group, more naive CD4+ T cells, fewer expanded clones and increased TCR diversity were shown by the long-lived group, suggesting age selection. Observed TCR beta diversity correlated strongly with the percentage of naive T cells measured by flow cytometry. Estimates of total diversity from one million sequenced T cells were regarded as lower bounds and underestimates.

To note about this clonotype: Its antigen specificity is not known. Base qualities were left out, and no much larger clone turns up one base away.

The library came from 5' RACE. The sequencer listed for this sample is Illumina HiSeq 2500. The second PCR ran for about 6 to 12 cycles and used a J-beta primer mix along with a sample-barcoded 5' primer. A unique molecular identifier was introduced onto each TCR beta cDNA molecule by a template-switch 5' adaptor carrying 12 random nucleotides. Each sample yielded at least 2.5 million CDR3-containing paired-end reads. First-strand cDNA synthesis was performed from all RNA using the Mint cDNA synthesis kit, with priming by a TRBC-specific oligonucleotide. All cDNA was treated with uracil-DNA glycosylase and then went through a first 18-cycle PCR with the universal primers M1SS and BC2_uni_R. The authors' analysis ran thus. For normalization, 1 million high-quality reads, each with a distinct molecular identifier, were randomly selected from each sample. Instead of being binned into consensus sequences, reads that shared molecular identifiers were thrown out. MiTCR, set to a Q25 quality threshold and the strictest error-elimination algorithm, was used for CDR3 identification, clonotype clustering and error correction. A nonparametric unseen species model using Euler transformation provided a lower-bound estimate of total TCR beta diversity. TCRdb reprocessing: public reads trimmed at Q25 with fastp, clones called with MiXCR, in-frame beta chains kept. CDR3 protein duplicates are merged, each entry listing the most common genes and DNA. TCRdb's processing, not the study's, gives the V and J calls here. This sample has about 830,000 distinct CDR3 sequences in its table, and nearly 60% of those were observed once. Around 22% of the sample is in the top ten clones.

Systemically healthy Caucasian individuals from Russia, 35 to 50 in total and aged roughly 6 to 100 years, were included as donors. Each donor gave around 9.8 milliliters of peripheral blood, collected into EDTA-treated Vacutainer tubes. Ficoll-Paque density-gradient centrifugation was used to isolate PBMCs, with at least 6 million per sample. Trizol reagent was used to extract total RNA from the PBMCs, yielding at least 5.5 micrograms per sample. For every donor, an aliquot of PBMCs went through flow cytometry to measure the percentages of naive CD45RAhigh/CD27high T cells. The germline V gene gives CDR1 as MNHNS and CDR2 as SASEGT. Trimming removed 0 bases from V and 6 bases from J; the gene matches leave 6 bases unexplained. From the cysteine up to the phenylalanine, the CDR3 has a length of 16 residues. The sequence is cut down to CDR3 DNA, 48 bases in frame from base 1.

The sequence was obtained from a man under 40 in good health. What was sequenced was blood. The rearrangement joined TRBV6-1 to TRBJ2-3, with TRBD2 identical over 10 junction bases. In nucleotides, the sequence is TGTGCCAGCAGTGAAGCGCTTACTAGCGGGGCGGATACGCAGTATTTT. Its protein product is CASSEALTSGADTQYF.